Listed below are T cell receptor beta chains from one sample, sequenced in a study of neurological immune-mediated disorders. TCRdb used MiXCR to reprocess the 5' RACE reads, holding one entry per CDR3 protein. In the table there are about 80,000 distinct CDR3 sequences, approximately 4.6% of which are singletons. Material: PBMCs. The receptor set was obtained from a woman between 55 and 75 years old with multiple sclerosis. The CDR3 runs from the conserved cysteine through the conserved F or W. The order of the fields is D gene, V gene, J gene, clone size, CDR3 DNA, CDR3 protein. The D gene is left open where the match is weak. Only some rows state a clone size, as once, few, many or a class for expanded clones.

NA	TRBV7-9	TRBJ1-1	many	TGTGCCAGCAGCTTAGTAGTCTCGAACACTGAAGCTTTCTTT	CASSLVVSNTEAFF
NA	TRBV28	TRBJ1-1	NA	TGTGCCAGCAGTAGGAAGTTGGGGGGCAACACTGAAGCTTTCTTT	CASSRKLGGNTEAFF
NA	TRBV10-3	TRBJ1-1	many	TGTGCCATCAGGGGGGACCGGGACACTGAAGCTTTCTTT	CAIRGDRDTEAFF
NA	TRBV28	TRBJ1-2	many	TGTGCCAGCAGTCAACAGGGAGCCGGCTATGGCTACACCTTC	CASSQQGAGYGYTF
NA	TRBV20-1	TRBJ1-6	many	TGCAGTGCTAGAGTCCCAAATTCACCCCTCCACTTT	CSARVPNSPLHF
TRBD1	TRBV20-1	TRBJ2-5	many	TGCAGTGCTACCACATCAGGGGACAGGGAGGTGACCCAGTACTTC	CSATTSGDREVTQYF
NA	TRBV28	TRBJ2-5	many	TGTGCCAGCAGTCCTCCCGGGAGACAAGAGACCCAGTACTTC	CASSPPGRQETQYF
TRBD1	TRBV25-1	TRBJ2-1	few	TGTGCCAGCAGTGAATCCGGACAGGGGATGTCCAATGAGCAGTTCTTC	CASSESGQGMSNEQFF
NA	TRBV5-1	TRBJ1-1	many	TGCGCCAGCAGCCTACAGACGCAGACTGAAGCTTTCTTT	CASSLQTQTEAFF
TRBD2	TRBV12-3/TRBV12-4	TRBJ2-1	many	TGTGCCAGCAGTCCAGCGGGGAGGAGGTTCTTC	CASSPAGRRFF
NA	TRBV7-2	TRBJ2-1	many	TGTGCCAGCAGCTTAGCCGTCAATGAGCAGTTCTTC	CASSLAVNEQFF
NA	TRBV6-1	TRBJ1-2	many	TGTGCCAGCAGTGAAACACACTCCTATGGCTACACCTTC	CASSETHSYGYTF
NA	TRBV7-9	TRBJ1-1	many	TGTGCCAGCAGCTTGACAGGTCTAAACACTGAAGCTTTCTTT	CASSLTGLNTEAFF
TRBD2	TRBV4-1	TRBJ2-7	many	TGCGCCAGCAGCCAACCGGGACTAGTGTCTCCCGAGCAGTACTTC	CASSQPGLVSPEQYF
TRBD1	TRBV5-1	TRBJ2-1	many	TGCGCCAGCAGCCCTCGGACAGGAGGTTCCTACAATGAGCAGTTCTTC	CASSPRTGGSYNEQFF
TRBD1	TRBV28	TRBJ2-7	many	TGTGCCAGCACCCCAGGGGGGACAGGGGCCTACGAGCAGTACTTC	CASTPGGTGAYEQYF
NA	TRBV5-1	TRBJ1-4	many	TGCGCCAGCAGCTTGGTTGGGGCTAATGAAAAACTGTTTTTT	CASSLVGANEKLFF